By share of the sample, the clone carrying this T cell receptor (beta chain) is medium-sized (0.01 to 0.1%). Antigen unknown. Noted time point: sample taken at primary tumor resection. Samples were obtained from some 72 donors, all untreated early-stage non-small cell lung cancer patients. Whole RNA, which was extracted from tumor, nontumor lung tissue or frozen PBMC, was sequenced without any cell sorting. This specimen belongs to a study of spatial heterogeneity in lung cancer. Study-wide results and caveats: When ubiquitous and regional expanded TCRs were counted, their numbers tracked ubiquitous and regional nonsynonymous mutations, respectively. Within tumors, counts of expanded alpha and beta TCRs tracked tumor mutation counts.

The library protocol tagged each TCR cDNA with a unique molecular identifier. TCRdb fed the 5' RACE reads into MiXCR, producing one record per CDR3 protein. The repertoire includes roughly 3,300 distinct CDR3 sequences, approximately 5% of them detected once, and roughly 30% sits in the top ten. With 3 bases clipped from V and 10 bases from J, the junction kept 4 bases outside the gene matches. Germline CDR1 reads LGHDT; CDR2 reads YNNKEL (reference sequence). This CDR3 region has 14 residues. The clonotype originates from a female donor with early-stage non-small cell lung cancer. This sample comprised lung tumor tissue, obtained at surgery. The gene calls are TRBV3-1 and TRBJ2-1; 12 bases align to TRBD2. CDR3 amino acids: CASSQKTSGGEQFF. CDR3 nucleotides: TGTGCCAGCAGCCAGAAGACTAGCGGGGGAGAGCAGTTCTTC.